Shown below are 8 T cell receptor beta chains from a single sample sequenced in a study of CD8 T cells in Susac syndrome (dated by TCRdb to the late 2010s). Libraries were made using the immunoSEQ multiplex PCR assay. RNA was extracted using the RNeasy kit, and roughly 0.5 to 1 ug of the RNA was reverse transcribed with random hexamers. TCRdb trimmed the raw reads at Q25, called clones with MiXCR and kept productive beta chains. For every CDR3 protein sequence, its rows merge into one entry that carries the most common genes and DNA. This sample is represented by around 190,000 distinct CDR3 sequences; roughly 95% of them were singletons. Together, the top ten hold about 0.094% of the sample. The sequenced sample was CD4+ T cells from PBMCs. The receptors derive from a human donor in good health.

This rearrangement joins TRBV3-1 to TRBJ2-3, with D uncertain. There are 15 residues in the CDR3. V was clipped by 0 bases and J by 3 bases, with 10 bases between them. Germline CDR1 and CDR2: LGHDT and YNNKEL (reference sequence). Written as DNA, the CDR3 is TGTGCCAGCAGCCAAGACCAAGGGTCGACAGATACGCAGTATTTT. Amino acids: CASSQDQGSTDTQYF.

The chain has TRBV11-2 and TRBJ2-3; no firm D call. Trimming took off 4 bases at V and 2 bases at J, with 16 bases between the two ends. Germline lookup yields CDR1 SGHAT and CDR2 FQNNGV. This CDR3 contains 16 residues. CDR3 in DNA: TGTGCCAGCAGCTCCCGTGGCCCGGGCTACACAGATACGCAGTATTTT. Its protein is CASSSRGPGYTDTQYF.

The genes are TRBV14 and TRBJ2-1; D is perhaps TRBD1 (6 bases). The CDR3 has 16 residues. V lost 4 bases and J lost 8, with 21 bases in between. Per germline, CDR1 SGHDN and CDR2 FVKESK. For the CDR3, the DNA is TGTGCCAGCAGCCGGCAGAGCGGACAGATAGGTCATGAGCAGTTCTTC. As protein: CASSRQSGQIGHEQFF.

CDR3 region: CSVGDSGAFF. Here the CDR3 DNA reads TGCAGCGTTGGAGACAGTGGAGCTTTCTTT. This sequence joins TRBV29-1 and TRBJ1-1; tentative D call: TRBD1 (5 bases). V was shortened by 4 bases and J by 10 bases, with 10 bases between the two germline ends. Germline values: CDR1 SQVTM, CDR2 ANQGSEA. The CDR3 totals 10 residues. Based on the CDR3 plus reference TRBV29-1 and TRBJ1-1, the full variable domain is SAVISQKPSRDICQRGTSLTIQCQVDSQVTMMFWYRQQPGQSLTLIATANQGSEATYESGFVIDKFPISRPNLTFSTLTVSNMSPEDSSIYLCSVGDSGAFFGQGTRLTVV.

The V call is TRBV27, the J call TRBJ2-7, with D perhaps TRBD1 or TRBD2 (6 bases each). The germline V gene encodes CDR1 MNHEY and CDR2 SMNVEV (reference sequence). CDR3 size: 13 residues. With 5 bases removed from V and 5 bases from J, the gap between germline ends came to 13 bases. The CDR3 region is CASSRRGVHEQYF. The CDR3, as DNA: TGTGCCAGCAGTAGGAGGGGGGTGCACGAGCAGTACTTC.

The chain couples TRBV6-2 or TRBV6-3 to TRBJ1-3; no clear D gene. The V and J ends lost 7 bases and 4 bases respectively, with 14 bases between them. Germline V gene lookup returns CDR1 MNHEY and CDR2 SVGEGT. This CDR3 comprises 14 residues. The CDR3 here is CASKFEDWGNTIYF. As DNA, the CDR3 is TGTGCCAGCAAGTTCGAAGATTGGGGAAACACCATATATTTT.

This sequence joins TRBV29-1 and TRBJ1-2; the D is unclear. V lost 6 bases and J 4 bases, leaving 15 bases between the germline ends. Germline CDR1 is SQVTM and CDR2 is ANQGSEA. This CDR3 has 13 amino acids. Written as DNA, the CDR3 is TGCAGCGTCTTCAGGACCGCTCCCTATGGCTACACCTTC. Translating gives CSVFRTAPYGYTF.

With respect to this clonotype: A read error is possible here, since a much larger clone lies one base away. The chain links TRBV2 to TRBJ2-5; D is perhaps TRBD2 (5 bases). In germline, CDR1 is SNHLY, CDR2 FYNNEI. CDR3 length: 11 amino acids. V was cut by 6 bases and J by 6 bases, with 8 bases left in between. Written as DNA, the CDR3 is TGTGCCAGCAGCCCCGGGAAGACCCAGTACTTC. This gives the protein CASSPGKTQYF.